Listed here is a single T cell receptor beta chain. Trimming at V came to 4 bases and at J to 8 bases, leaving 6 bases not matched to a gene. Germline CDR1 reads GTSNPN; CDR2 reads SVGIG (reference sequence). The CDR3 consists of 13 residues. The Seattle site enrolled patients during active infection and followed them longitudinally. Libraries were prepared by immunoSEQ multiplex PCR; TCRdb keeps only in-frame clonotypes and omits some of them. The sample records some 200,000 clones, about four fifths being singletons. These data originate in a study of blood T cell repertoires in COVID-19. The chain combines TRBV30 with TRBJ2-1; 9 bases fit TRBD1. Sequencing used peripheral blood. The sequence derives from a woman older than 75 with COVID-19, enrolled during active disease. CDR3 protein: CAWKGTGRYEQFF. The CDR3, as DNA: TGTGCCTGGAAGGGGACAGGGCGATATGAGCAGTTCTTC.